The clone carrying this T cell receptor (beta chain) came up many times. What it binds is not known. The data derive from a study of identical twins. Germline values: CDR1 SEHNR, CDR2 FQNEAQ (reference sequence). Trimming took off 3 bases at V and 0 bases at J, with 9 bases between the two ends. The CDR3 is 15 residues long. General study findings and limits: In zero-insertion analyses, partial confounding could arise from invariant MAIT and iNKT cells.

TCRdb re-analysed the 5' RACE reads in MiXCR, keeping a single row per CDR3 protein. Of 250,000 to 350,000 distinct CDR3 sequences listed, 6.5% to 9.5% are singletons. These data were also reused for a study on yellow fever vaccine responses in identical twins. Per that study: Vaccine T cell responses of twins reportedly seemed partly convergent and partly personalized.

The receptor was isolated from a woman aged 18-29 years in good health. Sequencing input: memory (CD45RO+) T cells sorted from blood. The V gene is TRBV7-9, the J gene TRBJ1-3; D gene unclear. As DNA, the CDR3 is TGTGCCAGCAGCTTTTCCGAGAGCTCTGGAAACACCATATATTTT. As protein: CASSFSESSGNTIYF.